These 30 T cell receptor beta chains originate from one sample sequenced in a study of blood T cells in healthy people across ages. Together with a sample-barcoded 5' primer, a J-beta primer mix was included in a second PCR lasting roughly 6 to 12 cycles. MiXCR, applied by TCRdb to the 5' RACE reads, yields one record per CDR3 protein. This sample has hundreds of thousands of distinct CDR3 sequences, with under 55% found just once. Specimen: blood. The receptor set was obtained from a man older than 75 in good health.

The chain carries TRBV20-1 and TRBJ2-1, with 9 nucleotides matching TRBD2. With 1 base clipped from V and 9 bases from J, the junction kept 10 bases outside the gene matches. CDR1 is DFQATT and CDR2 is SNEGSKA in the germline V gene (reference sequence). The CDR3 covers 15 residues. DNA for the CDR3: TGCAGTGCTAGAGTCCCTAGCGGGACGTATGGTGAGCAGTTCTTC. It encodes CSARVPSGTYGEQFF.

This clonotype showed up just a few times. The CDR3 coding sequence is TGTGCCAGCAGTTGGAGGACAGGGTGGGAACTGTTTTTT. Its protein product is CASSWRTGWELFF. The J gene is TRBJ1-4, the V gene TRBV27; TRBD1 agrees at 8 bases. The ends lost 4 bases at V and 12 bases at J; junction bases unmatched: 7. The CDR3 loop spans 13 amino acids. Per germline, CDR1 MNHEY and CDR2 SMNVEV (reference sequence).

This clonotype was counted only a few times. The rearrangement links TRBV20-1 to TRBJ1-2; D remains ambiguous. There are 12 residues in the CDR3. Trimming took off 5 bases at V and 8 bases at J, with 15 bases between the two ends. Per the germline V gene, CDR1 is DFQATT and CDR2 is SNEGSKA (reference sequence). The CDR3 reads CSAATGREGYTF. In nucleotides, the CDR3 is TGCAGTGCTGCGACTGGGAGGGAAGGCTACACCTTC.

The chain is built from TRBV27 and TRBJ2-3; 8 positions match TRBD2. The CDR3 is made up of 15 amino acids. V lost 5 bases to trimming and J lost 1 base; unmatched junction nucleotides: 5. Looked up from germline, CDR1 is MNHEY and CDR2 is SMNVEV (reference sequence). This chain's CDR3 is CASSEPGLGTDTQYF. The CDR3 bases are TGTGCCAGCAGTGAGCCGGGACTAGGCACAGATACGCAGTATTTT.

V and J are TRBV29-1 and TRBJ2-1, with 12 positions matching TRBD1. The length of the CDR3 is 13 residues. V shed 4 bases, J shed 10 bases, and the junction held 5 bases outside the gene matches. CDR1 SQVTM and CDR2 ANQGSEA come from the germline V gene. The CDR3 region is CSVGGQGAYEQFF. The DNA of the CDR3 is TGCAGCGTTGGGGGACAGGGGGCTTACGAGCAGTTCTTC.

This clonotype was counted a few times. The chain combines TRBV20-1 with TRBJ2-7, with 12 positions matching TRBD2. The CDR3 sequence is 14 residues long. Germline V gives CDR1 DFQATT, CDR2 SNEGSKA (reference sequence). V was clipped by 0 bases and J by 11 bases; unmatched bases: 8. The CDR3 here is CSARDRLAGVGEYF. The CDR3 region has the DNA TGCAGTGCTAGAGATAGACTAGCGGGAGTCGGCGAGTACTTC.

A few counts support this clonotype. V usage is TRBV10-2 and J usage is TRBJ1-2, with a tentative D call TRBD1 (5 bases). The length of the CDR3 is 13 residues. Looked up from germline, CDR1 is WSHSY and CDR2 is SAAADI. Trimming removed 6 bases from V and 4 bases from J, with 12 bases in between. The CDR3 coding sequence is TGCGCCAGCAGCCGGGACTTTGTCTATGGCTACACCTTC. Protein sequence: CASSRDFVYGYTF.

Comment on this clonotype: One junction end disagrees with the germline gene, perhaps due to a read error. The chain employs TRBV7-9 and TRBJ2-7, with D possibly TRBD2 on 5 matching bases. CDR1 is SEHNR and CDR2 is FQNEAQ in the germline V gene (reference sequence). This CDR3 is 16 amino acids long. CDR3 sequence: CAGSLALGSGSYEQYF. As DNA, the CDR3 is TGTGCCGGCAGCTTAGCGCTCGGGTCTGGCTCCTACGAGCAGTACTTC.

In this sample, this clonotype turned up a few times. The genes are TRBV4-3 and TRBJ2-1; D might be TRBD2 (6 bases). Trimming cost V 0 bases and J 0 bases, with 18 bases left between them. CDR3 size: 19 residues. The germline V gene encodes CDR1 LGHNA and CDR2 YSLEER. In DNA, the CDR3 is TGCGCCAGCAGCCAAGATTGGGGTAAGATCGGGAGCTCCTACAATGAGCAGTTCTTC. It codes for CASSQDWGKIGSSYNEQFF.

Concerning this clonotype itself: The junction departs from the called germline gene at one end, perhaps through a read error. CDR3 nucleotides: TGTGCTAGCAGCTTGGATCACAGCCAACAAGAGACCCAGTACTTC. Translation gives CASSLDHSQQETQYF. This sequence joins TRBV7-7 and TRBJ2-5, with unresolved D. In germline, CDR1 is SSHAT, CDR2 FNYEAQ (reference sequence). There are 15 residues in the CDR3.

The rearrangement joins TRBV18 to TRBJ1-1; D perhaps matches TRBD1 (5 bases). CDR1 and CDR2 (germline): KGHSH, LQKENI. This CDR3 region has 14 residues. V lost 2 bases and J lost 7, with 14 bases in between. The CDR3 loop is CASSPEMRGGEAFF. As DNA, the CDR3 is TGTGCCAGCTCACCAGAGATGCGGGGCGGTGAAGCTTTCTTT.

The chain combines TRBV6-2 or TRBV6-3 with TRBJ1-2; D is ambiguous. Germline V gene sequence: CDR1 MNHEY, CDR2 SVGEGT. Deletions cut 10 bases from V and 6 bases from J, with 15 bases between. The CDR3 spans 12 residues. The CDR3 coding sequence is TGTGCCATCCGCTCGGGCATCGATGGCTACACCTTC. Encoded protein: CAIRSGIDGYTF.

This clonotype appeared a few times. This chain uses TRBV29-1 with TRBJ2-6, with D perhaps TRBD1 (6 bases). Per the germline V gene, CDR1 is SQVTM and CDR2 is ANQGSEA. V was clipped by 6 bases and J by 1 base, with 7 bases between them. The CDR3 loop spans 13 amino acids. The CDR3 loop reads CSVGTSGANVLTF. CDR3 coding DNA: TGCAGCGTGGGGACATCTGGGGCCAACGTCCTGACTTTC.

CDR3 DNA sequence: TGCAGTGCTGTTGGGGGAGGGGGTGGGGAGCAGTTCTTC. Its translation is CSAVGGGGGEQFF. The rearrangement uses TRBV20-1 and TRBJ2-1; a weak D match, TRBD2 (7 bases). This CDR3 comprises 13 residues. Germline V gene data show CDR1 as DFQATT and CDR2 as SNEGSKA (reference sequence). Trimming pared 5 bases from V and 10 bases from J, leaving 18 bases between.

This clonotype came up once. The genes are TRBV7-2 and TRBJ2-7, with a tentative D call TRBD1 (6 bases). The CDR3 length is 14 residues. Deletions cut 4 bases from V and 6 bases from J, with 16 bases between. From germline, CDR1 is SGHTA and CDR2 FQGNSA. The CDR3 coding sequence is TGTGCCAGCAGCTCATTACAGGGAAGAGGCGAGCAGTACTTC. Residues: CASSSLQGRGEQYF.

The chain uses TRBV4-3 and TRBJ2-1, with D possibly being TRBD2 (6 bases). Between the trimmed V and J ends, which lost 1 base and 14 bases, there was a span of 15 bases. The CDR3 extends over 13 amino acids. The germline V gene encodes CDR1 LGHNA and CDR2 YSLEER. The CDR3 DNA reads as TGCGCCAGCAGCCAAGCGCCGGGGGTGGGAGAGTTCTTC. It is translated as CASSQAPGVGEFF.

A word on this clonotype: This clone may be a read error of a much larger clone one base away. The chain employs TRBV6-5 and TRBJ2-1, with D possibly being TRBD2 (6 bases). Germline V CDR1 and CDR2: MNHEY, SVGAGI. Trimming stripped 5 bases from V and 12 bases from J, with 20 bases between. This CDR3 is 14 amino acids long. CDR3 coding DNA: TGTGCCAGCAGTCCGGGACTCCAAAGTAGTCGGCAGTTCTTC. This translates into CASSPGLQSSRQFF.

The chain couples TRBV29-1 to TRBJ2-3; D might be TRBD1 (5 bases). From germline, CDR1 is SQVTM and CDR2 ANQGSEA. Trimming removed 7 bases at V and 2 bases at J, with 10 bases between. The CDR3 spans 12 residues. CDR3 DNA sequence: TGCAGCGCCCCGGACAACACAGATACGCAGTATTTT. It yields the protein CSAPDNTDTQYF.

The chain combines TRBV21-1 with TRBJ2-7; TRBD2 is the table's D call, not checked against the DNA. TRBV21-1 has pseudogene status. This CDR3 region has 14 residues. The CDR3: CASSKEGLTYEQYF. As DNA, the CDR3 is TGTGCCAGCAGCAAAGAGGGACTGACCTACGAGCAGTACTTC.

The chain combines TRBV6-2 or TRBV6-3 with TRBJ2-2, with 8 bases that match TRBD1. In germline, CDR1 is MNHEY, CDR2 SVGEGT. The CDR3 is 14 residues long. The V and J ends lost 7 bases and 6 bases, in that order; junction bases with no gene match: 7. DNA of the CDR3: TGTGCCAGCAATACAGGGGGGTTCGCCGGGGAGCTGTTTTTT. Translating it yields CASNTGGFAGELFF.

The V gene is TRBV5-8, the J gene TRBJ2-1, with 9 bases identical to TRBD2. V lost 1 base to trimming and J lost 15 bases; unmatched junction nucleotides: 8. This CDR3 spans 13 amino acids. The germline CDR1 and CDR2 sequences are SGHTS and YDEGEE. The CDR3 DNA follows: TGTGCCAGCAGCTTGTACATAGCGGGAGTTCGGTTCTTC. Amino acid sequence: CASSLYIAGVRFF.

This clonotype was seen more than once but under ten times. The CDR3 reads CASSPVGDRGNNEQFF. The DNA of the CDR3 is TGCGCCAGCAGCCCGGTGGGGGACAGGGGAAACAATGAGCAGTTCTTC. The chain has TRBV5-1 and TRBJ2-1, with 10 nucleotides matching TRBD1. The CDR3 runs 16 residues. With 4 bases clipped from V and 5 bases from J, the junction kept 9 bases outside the gene matches. CDR1 is SGHRS and CDR2 is YFSETQ in the germline V gene.

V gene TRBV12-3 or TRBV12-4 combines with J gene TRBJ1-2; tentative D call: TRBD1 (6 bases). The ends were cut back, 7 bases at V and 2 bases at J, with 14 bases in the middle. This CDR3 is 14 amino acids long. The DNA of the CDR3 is TGTGCCAGCACCCCCCAACAGGGAAACTATGGCTACACCTTC. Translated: CASTPQQGNYGYTF.

The DNA of the CDR3 is TGTGCCAGCACGACCAGACAGGGGGCTGAGTCGTACTTC. This gives the protein CASTTRQGAESYF. The rearrangement uses TRBV27 and TRBJ2-5; 10 bases fit TRBD1. The CDR3 extends over 13 amino acids. The J segment lost 13 bases and the V segment lost 7 bases, leaving 12 bases of the junction unmatched. Germline-derived CDR1 and CDR2 are MNHEY and SMNVEV (reference sequence).

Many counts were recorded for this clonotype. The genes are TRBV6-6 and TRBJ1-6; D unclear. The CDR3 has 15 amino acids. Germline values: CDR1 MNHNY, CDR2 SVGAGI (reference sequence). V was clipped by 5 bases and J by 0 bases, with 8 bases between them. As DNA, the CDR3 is TGTGCCAGCAGTCAACCAAGCTCCTATAATTCACCCCTCCACTTT. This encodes CASSQPSSYNSPLHF.

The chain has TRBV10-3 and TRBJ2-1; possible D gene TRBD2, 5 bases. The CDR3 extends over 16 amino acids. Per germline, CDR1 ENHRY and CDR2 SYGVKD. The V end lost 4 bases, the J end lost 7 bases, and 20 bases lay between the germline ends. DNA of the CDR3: TGTGCCATCAGTGGGGGAGTTTCCTCTGGGGAAAATGAGCAGTTCTTC. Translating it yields CAISGGVSSGENEQFF.

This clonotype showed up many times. CDR3 in amino acids: CASSLRIQETQYF. The CDR3 DNA reads TGTGCCAGCAGTTTACGGATACAAGAGACCCAGTACTTC. The chain employs TRBV27 and TRBJ2-5; no clear D gene. V was shortened by 2 bases and J by 2 bases, with 6 bases between the two germline ends. There are 13 residues in the CDR3. Germline assignment: CDR1 MNHEY and CDR2 SMNVEV (reference sequence).

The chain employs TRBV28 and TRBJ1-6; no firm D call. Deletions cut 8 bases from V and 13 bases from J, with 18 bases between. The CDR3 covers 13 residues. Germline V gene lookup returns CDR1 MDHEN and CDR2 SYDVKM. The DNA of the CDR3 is TGTGCCAGCTTGGCCTCTATCTCCTCGCCCCTCCACTTT. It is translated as CASLASISSPLHF.

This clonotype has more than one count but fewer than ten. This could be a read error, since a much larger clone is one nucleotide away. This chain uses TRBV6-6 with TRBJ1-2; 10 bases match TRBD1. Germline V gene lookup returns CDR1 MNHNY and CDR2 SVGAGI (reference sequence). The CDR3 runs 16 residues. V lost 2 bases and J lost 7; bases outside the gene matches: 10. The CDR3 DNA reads TGTGCCAGCAGTTACCGCCGGGACAGGGGTAATGGTGGCTACACCTTC. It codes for CASSYRRDRGNGGYTF.

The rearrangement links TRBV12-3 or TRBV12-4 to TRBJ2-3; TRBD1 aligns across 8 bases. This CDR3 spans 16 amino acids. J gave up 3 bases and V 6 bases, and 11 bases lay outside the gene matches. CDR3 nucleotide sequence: TGTGCCAGCAGGAAACGACAGGGGTCGTTGACAGATACGCAGTATTTT. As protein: CASRKRQGSLTDTQYF.